The rows below give T cell receptor beta chains drawn from one sample of a study of CD8+CD57+ T cells in acquired aplastic anemia. MiXCR was run by TCRdb on the reads, yielding one entry per CDR3 protein. The table lists more than 150,000 distinct CDR3 sequences, over 40% of them singletons, with about 1.7% in the top ten. The sequenced sample consisted of sorted CD4+, CD8+, or CD8+CD57+ T cells (not recorded which) from PBMCs. Receptors were obtained from a human donor with aplastic anemia. CDR3s include the opening cysteine and the closing phenylalanine or tryptophan. The D gene is left open where the match is weak. Clone size appears in some rows only: once, few, many, or a class for an expanded clone.

.	once	TRBV7-8	TRBJ2-6	CASSLPTGGSGANVLTF	TGTGCCAGCAGCCTCCCTACGGGTGGCTCTGGGGCCAACGTCCTGACTTTC
.	few	TRBV9	TRBJ2-1	CASSPRSGRGPYNEQFF	TGTGCCAGCAGCCCCCGGTCGGGGCGGGGGCCCTACAATGAGCAGTTCTTC
.	many	TRBV12-3/TRBV12-4	TRBJ2-6	CASSLVGGLGAPGANVLTF	TGTGCCAGCAGTTTAGTTGGGGGGCTCGGCGCCCCCGGGGCCAACGTCCTGACTTTC
.	.	TRBV20-1	TRBJ2-7	CSAAGGGAYEQYF	TGCAGTGCGGCAGGGGGGGGAGCGTACGAGCAGTACTTC
.	.	TRBV19	TRBJ1-2	CASSSWVTGPTNYGYTF	TGTGCCAGTAGTAGCTGGGTAACAGGGCCCACTAACTATGGCTACACCTTC
TRBD2	.	TRBV29-1	TRBJ2-1	CSVGFSGGNEQFF	TGCAGCGTTGGTTTTAGCGGGGGAAATGAGCAGTTCTTC
.	.	TRBV7-9	TRBJ1-2	CASSLVGPEIYGYTF	TGTGCCAGCAGCTTAGTCGGGCCAGAGATCTATGGCTACACCTTC
.	few	TRBV6-2/TRBV6-3	TRBJ1-2	CASSPAHGWVPPGGYTF	TGTGCCAGCAGTCCGGCGCACGGGTGGGTCCCCCCAGGGGGCTACACCTTC
TRBD1	.	TRBV4-2	TRBJ2-1	CASSRGGEDNEQFF	TGTGCCAGCAGCCGAGGGGGCGAAGACAATGAGCAGTTCTTC
.	many	TRBV11-2	TRBJ1-4	CASSLVGGAFEKLFF	TGTGCCAGCAGCTTAGTTGGGGGCGCATTTGAAAAACTGTTTTTT
.	.	TRBV12-5	TRBJ2-2	CASGLLGGLTGELFF	TGTGCTAGTGGTTTGTTAGGGGGTTTGACCGGGGAGCTGTTTTTT
.	.	TRBV9	TRBJ2-2	CASSVGGPTGELFF	TGTGCCAGCAGCGTAGGCGGACCCACCGGGGAGCTGTTTTTT
.	few	TRBV20-1	TRBJ2-7	CSAGTHYEQYF	TGCAGTGCAGGAACACACTACGAGCAGTACTTC
.	.	TRBV20-1	TRBJ1-1	CSARETGNTEAFF	TGCAGTGCTAGAGAGACAGGGAACACTGAAGCTTTCTTT
.	few	TRBV10-3	TRBJ1-6	CAISAFGGQDSPLHF	TGTGCCATCAGCGCCTTTGGGGGGCAAGATTCACCCCTCCACTTT
.	.	TRBV12-3/TRBV12-4	TRBJ2-4	CASSSESSSAKNIQYF	TGTGCCAGCAGTTCTGAATCTAGCTCAGCCAAAAACATTCAGTACTTC
TRBD2	.	TRBV5-4	TRBJ2-7	CASSSSGRAGEQYF	TGTGCCAGCAGCTCTAGCGGGAGGGCCGGGGAGCAGTACTTC
.	many	TRBV7-2	TRBJ2-5	CASSLGLSGTQYF	TGTGCCAGCAGCTTAGGCCTCTCAGGGACCCAGTACTTC
TRBD1	.	TRBV12-3/TRBV12-4	TRBJ1-6	CATRDSLNSPLHF	TGTGCCACCCGGGACAGCCTTAATTCACCCCTCCACTTT
TRBD2	few	TRBV6-2/TRBV6-3	TRBJ2-3	CASSYSKIFTRTSGGADTQYF	TGTGCCAGCAGTTACTCGAAGATATTTACGCGGACTAGCGGGGGAGCAGATACGCAGTATTTT
TRBD1	.	TRBV10-3	TRBJ2-7	CATQGQGNEQYF	TGTGCCACCCAGGGACAGGGCAACGAGCAGTACTTC
.	.	TRBV4-2	TRBJ1-2	CASSQGGRNYGYTF	TGTGCCAGCAGCCAAGGGGGCCGGAACTATGGCTACACCTTC
.	.	TRBV6-1	TRBJ2-7	CATRTGPSYEQYF	TGTGCCACCCGCACCGGGCCCTCCTACGAGCAGTACTTC
TRBD1	.	TRBV28	TRBJ1-1	CASRDRAPEAFF	TGTGCCAGCAGGGACAGGGCCCCTGAAGCTTTCTTT
.	.	TRBV19	TRBJ2-7	CASSIRRGPYEQYF	TGTGCCAGTAGTATAAGGCGAGGTCCCTACGAGCAGTACTTC
.	many	TRBV20-1	TRBJ1-5	CSARDSSGGGQPQHF	TGCAGTGCTAGAGATTCCTCCGGGGGCGGTCAGCCCCAGCATTTT
TRBD2	.	TRBV19	TRBJ2-3	CASSIDWQGGADTQYF	TGTGCCAGTAGTATAGATTGGCAGGGAGGGGCAGATACGCAGTATTTT
.	.	TRBV24-1	TRBJ2-3	CATSGYTDTQYF	TGTGCCACCAGTGGCTACACAGATACGCAGTATTTT
.	.	TRBV5-1	TRBJ1-1	CASSFSGGYTEAFF	TGCGCCAGCAGCTTCTCGGGGGGGTACACTGAAGCTTTCTTT
.	.	TRBV11-2	TRBJ2-2	CASSFISGASNTGELFF	TGTGCCAGCAGCTTCATTTCGGGGGCATCGAACACCGGGGAGCTGTTTTTT
TRBD2	.	TRBV11-2	TRBJ2-3	CASSTGTSGDTDTQYF	TGTGCCAGCAGCACAGGGACTAGCGGGGACACAGATACGCAGTATTTT
.	.	TRBV29-1	TRBJ2-1	CSVGSRLVGDYNEQFF	TGCAGCGTTGGAAGCCGACTAGTTGGGGACTACAATGAGCAGTTCTTC
.	.	TRBV2	TRBJ1-5	CASSEALCSNQPQHF	TGTGCCAGCAGTGAAGCACTGTGTAGCAATCAGCCCCAGCATTTT
TRBD2	many	TRBV10-3	TRBJ2-1	CAISSPSGRAGDEQFF	TGTGCCATCAGCTCGCCTAGCGGGAGGGCCGGTGATGAGCAGTTCTTC
.	.	TRBV24-1	TRBJ1-2	CATRDRLGYGYTF	TGTGCCACCAGAGACCGCCTTGGTTATGGCTACACCTTC
TRBD2	few	TRBV27	TRBJ2-1	CASSSTSGKWNEQFF	TGTGCCAGCAGTTCCACTAGCGGGAAATGGAATGAGCAGTTCTTC
.	.	TRBV10-2	TRBJ1-1	CASSVGGPMNTEAFF	TGCGCCAGCAGTGTGGGGGGCCCCATGAACACTGAAGCTTTCTTT
.	once	TRBV29-1	TRBJ1-2	CSVRHRQNYGYTF	TGCAGCGTTCGCCACAGACAGAACTATGGCTACACCTTC
.	.	TRBV15	TRBJ1-6	CATSRDRQSGPLHF	TGTGCCACCAGCAGAGATAGACAGTCGGGGCCCCTCCACTTT
.	.	TRBV29-1	TRBJ1-1	CSVTQSMNTEASF	TGCAGCGTCACACAGTCCATGAACACTGAAGCTTCCTTT
.	once	TRBV7-3	TRBJ2-3	CATSPTYTDTQYF	TGTGCCACCAGCCCAACCTACACAGATACGCAGTATTTT
TRBD1	once	TRBV2	TRBJ1-6	CASSEALRGGGYNSPLHF	TGTGCCAGCAGTGAAGCGCTTCGAGGGGGCGGATATAATTCACCCCTCCACTTT
.	.	TRBV7-2	TRBJ2-1	CASSRLFTDTQFF	TGTGCCAGCAGCCGACTGTTCACAGATACGCAGTTCTTC
.	.	TRBV24-1	TRBJ1-6	CATSRGVNNSPLHF	TGTGCCACCAGTCGGGGGGTGAATAATTCACCCCTCCACTTT
.	.	TRBV20-1	TRBJ1-4	CSARETTGRNEKLFF	TGCAGTGCTAGGGAAACGACAGGCCGAAATGAAAAACTGTTTTTT
TRBD2	many	TRBV4-2	TRBJ2-1	CASSQDSGRENEQFF	TGTGCCAGCAGCCAAGATAGCGGGAGGGAAAATGAGCAGTTCTTC
.	.	TRBV2	TRBJ1-2	CASSAGTLPYGYTF	TGTGCCAGCAGCGCCGGGACACTTCCCTATGGCTACACCTTC
.	many	TRBV3-1	TRBJ1-5	CASSQVSNQPQHF	TGTGCCAGCAGCCAAGTTAGCAATCAGCCCCAGCATTTT
.	many	TRBV28	TRBJ2-5	CASSASKVETQYF	TGTGCCAGCAGTGCATCTAAGGTGGAGACCCAGTACTTC
TRBD2	.	TRBV11-2	TRBJ2-3	CASSFTSGSTDTQYF	TGTGCCAGCAGTTTTACTAGCGGTAGCACAGATACGCAGTATTTT
.	many	TRBV25-1	TRBJ1-6	CASSGMSAGDNSPLHF	TGTGCCAGCAGTGGCATGTCCGCGGGCGATAATTCACCCCTCCACTTT